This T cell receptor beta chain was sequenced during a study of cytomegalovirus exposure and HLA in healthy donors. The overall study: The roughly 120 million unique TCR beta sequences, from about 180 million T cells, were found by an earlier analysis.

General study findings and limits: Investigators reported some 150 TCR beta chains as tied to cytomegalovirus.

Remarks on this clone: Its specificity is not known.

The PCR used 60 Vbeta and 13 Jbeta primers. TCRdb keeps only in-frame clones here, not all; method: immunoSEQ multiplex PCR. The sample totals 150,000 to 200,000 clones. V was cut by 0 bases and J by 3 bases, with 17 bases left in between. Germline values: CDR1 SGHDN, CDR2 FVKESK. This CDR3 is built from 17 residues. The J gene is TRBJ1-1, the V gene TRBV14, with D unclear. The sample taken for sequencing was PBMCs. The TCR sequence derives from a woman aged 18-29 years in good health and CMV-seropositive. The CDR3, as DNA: TGTGCCAGCAGCCAAGAAGAGGGCAGGAGGTGGTACACTGAAGCTTTCTTT. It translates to CASSQEEGRRWYTEAFF.